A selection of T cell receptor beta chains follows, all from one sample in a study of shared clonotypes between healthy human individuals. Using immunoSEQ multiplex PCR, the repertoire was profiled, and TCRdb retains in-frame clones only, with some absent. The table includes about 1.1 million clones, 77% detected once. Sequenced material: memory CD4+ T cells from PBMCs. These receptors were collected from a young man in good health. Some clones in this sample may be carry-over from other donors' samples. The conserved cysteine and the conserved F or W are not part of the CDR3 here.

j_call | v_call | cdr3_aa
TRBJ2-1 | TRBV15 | ATSRALENEQF
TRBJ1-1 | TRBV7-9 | ASSPETARRTEAF
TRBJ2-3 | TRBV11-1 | ASGTKAGVVTDTQY
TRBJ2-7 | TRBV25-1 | ASSLAGSYEQY
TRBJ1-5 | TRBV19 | ASSVRTGNSQPQH
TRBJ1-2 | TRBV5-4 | ASSLEEGRGYT
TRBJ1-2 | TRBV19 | ASSMRANYGYT
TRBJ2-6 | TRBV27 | ASSSIGPQASGANVLT
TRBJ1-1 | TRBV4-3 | ASSQGQGAEAF
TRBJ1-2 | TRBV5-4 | ASSLGGTGLNGYT
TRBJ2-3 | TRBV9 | ASSGPGTSTDTQY
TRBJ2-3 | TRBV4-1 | ASSQRGTADTQY
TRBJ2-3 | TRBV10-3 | AISVGRSTDTQY
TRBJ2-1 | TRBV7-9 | ASSPKNRGNEQF
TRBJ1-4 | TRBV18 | ASSQEQEFNEKLF
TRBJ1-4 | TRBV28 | ASSLGTDYEKLF
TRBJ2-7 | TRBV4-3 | ASSQETGGHEQY
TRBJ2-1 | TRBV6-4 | ASSDWSGLF
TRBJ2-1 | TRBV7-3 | ASSLIHNEQF
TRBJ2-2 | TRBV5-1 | ASSPLGRGETGELF
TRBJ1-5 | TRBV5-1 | ASSRDSNQPQH
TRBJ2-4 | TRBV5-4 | ASSSLTSPKNIQY
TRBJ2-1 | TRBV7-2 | ASSLVLAEPPREQF
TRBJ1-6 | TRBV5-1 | ASSPGLTSDSPLH